The rows below give T cell receptor beta chains drawn from one sample of a study of T cells in Graves' hyperthyroidism and ophthalmopathy. In TCRdb, the multiplex PCR reads were re-called with MiXCR into one record per CDR3 protein. The sample includes about 380,000 distinct CDR3 sequences, 11% to 15% of them seen just once. The sample comprised blood. All receptors derive from a woman aged 55-70 years with Graves' hyperthyroidism. CDR3s include the opening cysteine and the closing phenylalanine or tryptophan. The order of the fields is clone size, J gene, D gene, V gene, CDR3 DNA, CDR3 protein. D genes are given only for firm matches. Size is stated for part of the rows, as once, few or many counts, or as a class when the clone is expanded.

>many|TRBJ1-3|NA|TRBV11-2
TGTGCCAGCAGTATTGGACAGTCCGGAAACACCATATATTTT
CASSIGQSGNTIYF
>many|TRBJ2-7|TRBD2|TRBV10-3
TGTGCCATCAGTGAGCGGACTAGCGAGGAGCAGTACTTC
CAISERTSEEQYF
>NA|TRBJ2-7|NA|TRBV4-1
TGCGCCAGCAGCCAAGATCGAGGGACGGCGTTCTCCTACGAGCAGTACTTC
CASSQDRGTAFSYEQYF
>many|TRBJ1-6|NA|TRBV20-1
TGCAGTGCTAGAGGCCAAAGCTCCTATAATTCACCCCTCCACTTT
CSARGQSSYNSPLHF
>few|TRBJ2-4|NA|TRBV5-5
TGTGCCAGCAGCTTCCTGACACGACTGGGCGCGGGCCCTAACATTCAGTACTTC
CASSFLTRLGAGPNIQYF
>NA|TRBJ1-4|NA|TRBV4-2
TGTGCCAGCAGCCGGGAGCTGAATGAAAAACTGTTTTTT
CASSRELNEKLFF
>NA|TRBJ2-1|TRBD2|TRBV6-5
TGTGCCAGCAGTTACAAAGCGGGAGGCCAGAAACCAGAGCAGTTCTTC
CASSYKAGGQKPEQFF
>many|TRBJ2-3|NA|TRBV7-2
TGTGCCAGCAGCTCACCTGGTAGCGCTGGTCGGTATTTT
CASSSPGSAGRYF
>many|TRBJ1-3|TRBD1|TRBV11-2
TGTGCCAGCAGCCCAGCGGGGACAGGGTGGCCTGGAAACACCATATATTTT
CASSPAGTGWPGNTIYF
>NA|TRBJ2-1|TRBD1|TRBV6-5
TGTGCCAGCAGTGACTCGACAGGGGTTTATCGGAATGAGCAGTTCTTC
CASSDSTGVYRNEQFF
>few|TRBJ2-5|NA|TRBV3-1
TGTGCCAGCAGGAATACTAGAGAACGAGAGACCCAGTACTTC
CASRNTRERETQYF
>NA|TRBJ1-2|TRBD1|TRBV6-1
TGTGCCAGCACGGGGCAGGGGGCCTATGGCTACACCTTC
CASTGQGAYGYTF
>many|TRBJ1-1|TRBD1|TRBV12-3/TRBV12-4
TGTGCCAGCAAAAACAGGGGTGGCACGAACACTGAAGCTTTCTTT
CASKNRGGTNTEAFF
>few|TRBJ2-3|TRBD1|TRBV6-1
TGTGCCAGCAGTGCGTCAGGGGGCCCCTCGTCAGATACGCAGTATTTT
CASSASGGPSSDTQYF
>many|TRBJ2-1|TRBD2|TRBV20-1
TGCGGGGGGGGCGGAGGACTAGCGGTTGAGCAGTTCTTC
CGGGGGLAVEQFF
>many|TRBJ1-1|NA|TRBV6-1
TGTGCCAGCAGAGAGACAAGTTTGAACACTGAAGCTTTCTTT
CASRETSLNTEAFF
>NA|TRBJ2-7|NA|TRBV19
TGTGCCAGTAGTATTATCGGGACCCCTGGGCAGTACTTC
CASSIIGTPGQYF
>NA|TRBJ2-7|NA|TRBV29-1
TGCAGCGTTTACAGGCTTTACACGGGGGAGCAGTACTTC
CSVYRLYTGEQYF
>many|TRBJ1-2|NA|TRBV2
TGTGCCAGCAGGGGTCGCGGGGGAGGCGGCTATGGCTACACCTTC
CASRGRGGGGYGYTF
>NA|TRBJ1-5|NA|TRBV10-3
TGTGCCATCAGTGAAGGAGGGGAAGTAGGAAGTCAGCCCCAGCATTTT
CAISEGGEVGSQPQHF
>many|TRBJ1-2|NA|TRBV15
TGTGCCACCAGTCGGGGCGATTTGAGCTATGGCTACACCTTC
CATSRGDLSYGYTF
>many|TRBJ1-1|NA|TRBV6-2/TRBV6-3
TGTGCCAGCAGTTACTCTGGGGACGACGCCCACCTGGGCACTGAAGCTTTCTTT
CASSYSGDDAHLGTEAFF
>many|TRBJ2-7|TRBD1|TRBV27
TGTGCCAGCAGTCTCACAGGGACAGGGAGGCGCTACGAGCAGTACTTC
CASSLTGTGRRYEQYF
>many|TRBJ2-7|TRBD2|TRBV20-1
TGCAGTGCAAGGACTAGCGGGTCCTACGAGCAGTACTTC
CSARTSGSYEQYF
>many|TRBJ1-1|TRBD1|TRBV5-1
TGCGCCAGCAGCCAACAGGGGGCCTCGAACACTGAAGCTTTCTTT
CASSQQGASNTEAFF
>many|TRBJ2-7|TRBD1|TRBV5-1
TGCGCCAGCAGCTTAGGGACAGGCCGCGGGCAGTACTTC
CASSLGTGRGQYF
>many|TRBJ1-2|NA|TRBV2
TGTGCCAGCAGCTTATCCGGGGGGCTAGTCGGCTACACCTTC
CASSLSGGLVGYTF
>many|TRBJ2-5|NA|TRBV11-2
TGTGCCAGCAGCAGCTCAGTGGGGTCCCAAGAGACCCAGTACTTC
CASSSSVGSQETQYF
>many|TRBJ1-1|TRBD1|TRBV11-3
TGTGCCAGCAGCTTAGATTTCTGGGGACAGGGGGCTTTCTTT
CASSLDFWGQGAFF
>NA|TRBJ2-2|NA|TRBV25-1
TGTGCCAGCAGTGGGTTCGTCGGTCGAACGCCCGGGGAGCTGTTTTTT
CASSGFVGRTPGELFF
>NA|TRBJ2-5|NA|TRBV7-9
TGTGCCAGCAGCTTGTTTCAAACTAGGGTTGAGACCCAGTACTTC
CASSLFQTRVETQYF
>many|TRBJ2-5|TRBD2|TRBV7-8
TGTGCCAGCAGCTTAGTATGGATGACGATGGGGACTAGCGGCAATCCCGAGACCCAGTACTTC
CASSLVWMTMGTSGNPETQYF